This T cell receptor beta chain originates from a study of lymphopenia after photon versus proton radiotherapy. Study-wide results and caveats: Under photons, naive T cells and diversity fell while effector/memory populations rose. Oligoclonal CD8+ Temra expansion after nadir drove photon patients' diversity drop. In patients who died, overall survival fell as post-nadir TCR diversity dropped more.

TCRdb's table, derived via immunoSEQ multiplex PCR, lists solely in-frame clones and lacks some. The data show 150,000 to 200,000 clones, 80% to 90% seen once. As to this clone: The antigen is undetermined.

V trimming: 1 base; J trimming: 7 bases; junction bases outside the gene matches: 6. The CDR3 is 14 residues long. CDR1 SGHTA and CDR2 FQGNSA come from the germline V gene. The clonotype was recovered from a man aged 50 to 59 with gastric cancer. The input for sequencing was peripheral blood, taken from a patient treated with photon-based radiotherapy. The chain links TRBV7-2 to TRBJ2-5, with TRBD2 matching over 7 bases. CDR3 coding DNA: TGTGCCAGCAGCTTAGGGGCGGGAGATGGGACCCAGTACTTC. It codes for CASSLGAGDGTQYF. Together with reference TRBV7-2 and TRBJ2-5, the CDR3 gives the full variable domain: GAGVSQSPSNKVTEKGKDVELRCDPISGHTALYWYRQSLGQGLEFLIYFQGNSAPDKSGLPSDRFSAERTGGSVSTLTIQRTQQEDSAVYLCASSLGAGDGTQYFGPGTRLLVL.